Given below is one TCR beta chain in context. Per the original methods: Quantification of nucleated cells was approximated via reference gene primer amplification. Repertoires were generated with immunoSEQ multiplex PCR, while TCRdb's copy carries only in-frame clones and drops some. V and J calls and clone size are those listed in that table; D and trimming were worked out from the DNA. The sample lists hundreds of thousands of clones; around 90% were seen once. This specimen belongs to a study of blood T cell repertoires in COVID-19. Looking at the study overall: Whether acute or convalescent, the COVID-19 samples came from the United States, Italy and Spain. T cells, B-cell-depleted T cells, or PBMCs supplied cDNA or gDNA.

The CDR3 is 15 amino acids. From germline, CDR1 is MNHEY and CDR2 SVGAGI. V gave up 5 bases and J gave up 4 bases; unmatched junction bases: 9. The sequenced sample was peripheral blood. V and J are TRBV6-5 and TRBJ1-2, with 8 bases that match TRBD1. The receptor's source is a man aged 60 to 69 who had recovered from COVID-19. The CDR3 region has the DNA TGTGCCAGCAGTCCTACAGGGGGAAACGTCTATGGCTACACCTTC. It translates to CASSPTGGNVYGYTF.